This T cell receptor (beta chain) was obtained from a study of blood T cell repertoires in COVID-19. Study information: Whether acute or convalescent, the COVID-19 samples came from the United States, Italy and Spain. Sample material is recorded as cDNA or gDNA derived from T cells, B-cell-depleted T cells, or PBMCs.

Source study methods: Reference gene primer amplification in the assay estimated nucleated cell counts. Produced via immunoSEQ multiplex PCR; TCRdb's table is partial and in-frame only. That table furnishes V, J and clone size, whereas the DNA furnished D and trimming. The table records hundreds of thousands of clones, less than 90% of them present only once. The CDR3 has 15 residues. Trimming left V 5 bases short and J 0 bases short, with 11 bases between. CDR1 and CDR2 from the germline V gene are MNHEY and SVGAGI. Sequencing was performed on peripheral blood. The clonotype comes from a woman aged 70-85 years with active or convalescent COVID-19. The chain has TRBV6-5 and TRBJ2-1, with D unclear. CDR3 coding DNA: TGTGCCAGCAGTCAACAACGGAGCTCCTACAATGAGCAGTTCTTC. It codes for CASSQQRSSYNEQFF.